The clone carrying this TCR beta chain has only a few counts. The data were taken from a study of cytomegalovirus exposure and HLA in healthy donors. At the level of the study: Findings of an earlier analysis included over 95 million unique TCR beta sequences from 190 million or so T cells.

Germline trimming cut 6 bases from V and 9 bases from J; bases unmatched to any gene: 8. Germline V gene sequence: CDR1 DFQATT, CDR2 SNEGSKA (reference sequence). The CDR3 contains 11 residues. PCR involved 60 Vbeta and 13 Jbeta primers. Authors' methods: An analysis that came later counted some 85 million unique TCR beta chains, around 10 million shared. Sequencing used immunoSEQ multiplex PCR; TCRdb keeps in-frame clones, though not all of them. The V and J calls and the clone size are those of that table, but D and trimming were determined from the DNA. This sample has around 80,000 clones; 62% occur once, and the top ten carry roughly 4.4%.

This chain links TRBV20-1 with TRBJ2-7; 7 bases are shared with TRBD1. The sequenced sample was PBMCs. The receptor was isolated from a male donor in good health and CMV-seropositive. As DNA, the CDR3 is TGCAGTGCGGAGAGACAGGGCTGGCAGTACTTC. Amino acid sequence: CSAERQGWQYF.